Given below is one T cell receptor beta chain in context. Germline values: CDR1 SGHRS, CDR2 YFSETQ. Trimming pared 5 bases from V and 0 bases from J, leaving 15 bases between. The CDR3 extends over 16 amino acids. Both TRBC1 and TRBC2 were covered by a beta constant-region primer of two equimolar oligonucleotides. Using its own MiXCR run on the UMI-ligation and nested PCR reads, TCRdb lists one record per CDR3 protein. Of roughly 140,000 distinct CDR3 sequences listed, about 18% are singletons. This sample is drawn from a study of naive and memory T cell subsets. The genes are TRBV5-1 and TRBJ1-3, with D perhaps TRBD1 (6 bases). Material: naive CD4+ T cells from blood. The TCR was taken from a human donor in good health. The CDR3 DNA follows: TGCGCCAGCAGAGAGAACGGACAGTTCTCTGGAAACACCATATATTTT. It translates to CASRENGQFSGNTIYF.